What follows is one TCR beta chain and its context. As yet, its antigen is unknown. This specimen belongs to a study of T cell therapy after organ transplantation. General study findings and limits: Lower pretherapy CD8 clonality went with larger post-therapy fold change.

Assay used: immunoSEQ multiplex PCR; TCRdb lists only in-frame clones, some missing. The sample lists 20,000 or so clones; around 81% were seen once. CDR1 and CDR2 (germline): MGHRA, YSYEKL. The CDR3 sequence is 14 residues long. After removal of 4 bases from V and 9 bases from J, the junction contained 6 bases not matched to a gene. Time point specified: 4-8 weeks after completion of therapy. The V and J genes are TRBV4-1 and TRBJ2-1; 10 bases map to TRBD1. Sequenced here: CD8+ T cells from blood, sampled after autologous CMV-specific T cell therapy. This clonotype was obtained from a human patient who had received a solid organ transplant and had CMV disease. Some of the T cells may derive from the graft donor. CDR3 amino acids: CASSLRDRGGEQFF. DNA of the CDR3: TGCGCCAGCAGCCTCCGGGACAGGGGAGGTGAGCAGTTCTTC.